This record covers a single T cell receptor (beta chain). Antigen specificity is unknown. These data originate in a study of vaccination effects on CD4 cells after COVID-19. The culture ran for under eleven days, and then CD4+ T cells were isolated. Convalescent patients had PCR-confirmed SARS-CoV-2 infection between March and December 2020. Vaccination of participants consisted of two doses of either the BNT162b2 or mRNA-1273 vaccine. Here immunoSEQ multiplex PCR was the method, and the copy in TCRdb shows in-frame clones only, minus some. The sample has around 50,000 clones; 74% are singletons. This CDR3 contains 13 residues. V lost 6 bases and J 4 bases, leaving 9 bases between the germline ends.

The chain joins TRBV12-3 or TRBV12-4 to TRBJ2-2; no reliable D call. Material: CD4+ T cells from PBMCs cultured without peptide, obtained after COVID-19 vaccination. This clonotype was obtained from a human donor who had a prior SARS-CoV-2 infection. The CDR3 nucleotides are TGTGCCAGCAGCACGTCTTCCACCGGGGAGCTGTTTTTT. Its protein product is CASSTSSTGELFF.